This TCR beta chain originates from a study of T cells in Graves' hyperthyroidism and ophthalmopathy. Researchers took RNA transcripts and amplified the TCR beta CDR3 regions from them. The study used the HTBI primer set for a first-round RT-PCR of the TCR CDR3. From the multiplex PCR reads, TCRdb called clonotypes with MiXCR, one entry per CDR3 protein. The repertoire includes 35,000 to 45,000 distinct CDR3 sequences, 52% of them detected once, and 15% to 20% sits in the top ten. This CDR3 comprises 15 residues. J was trimmed by 6 bases and V by 6 bases; bases with no gene match: 7. Germline CDR1 is SGHTA and CDR2 is FQGNSA.

This clonotype was sampled from a man aged 35-49 years with Graves' ophthalmopathy. The sequenced material came from blood. The chain couples TRBV7-2 to TRBJ2-2, with 10 positions matching TRBD2. Written as DNA, the CDR3 is TGTGCCAGCAGGGGAGGGACTAGCGTTTCCGGGGAGCTGTTTTTT. It codes for CASRGGTSVSGELFF.